This TCR beta chain was sequenced during a study of radiation and T cells in renal cell carcinoma. This clone was seen only a few times. Time point defined: blood 2 weeks post-SBRT. Specified treatment: 15 Gy SBRT to primary tumor, nephrectomy 4 weeks later. Sequenced by immunoSEQ multiplex PCR; TCRdb stores in-frame clones only, minus some. The table records about 120,000 clones, around 81% of them present only once. The CDR3 consists of 15 residues. The sequencing here drew on blood, taken from a patient whose treatment included radiotherapy and nephrectomy. The rearrangement links TRBV21-1 to TRBJ2-7; the D call TRBD2 from the table was never checked on the DNA. TRBV21-1 is tagged as a pseudogene. The source of this sequence is a man aged 50-60 years with renal cell carcinoma. This chain's CDR3 is CASSKAQFTLYEQYF. The CDR3 bases are TGTGCCAGCAGCAAAGCGCAATTTACTCTCTACGAGCAGTACTTC.